This T cell receptor (beta chain) was sequenced during a study of cytomegalovirus exposure and HLA in healthy donors (dated by TCRdb to about 2017). A note on the overall study: In an earlier analysis of 587 of the donors, about 260 Gb of sequence data and 100 million or so unique TCR beta sequences from 180 million or so T cells were reported. An early release covering roughly 600 HLA-typed donors comprised approximately 290 gigabases of sequencing data and about 90 million unique TCR sequences. Among the roughly 410 genotyped donors, approximately 81% belonged to the genetic ancestry cluster associated with self-reported Caucasian donors. The aim of the study was to test whether cataloging public T cell receptors could identify signatures of past pathogen exposure. The study profiled the T cell repertoires of hundreds of subjects by immunosequencing and related them to cytomegalovirus serostatus. In addition to the first cohort of approximately 670 subjects, a separate validation cohort of approximately 130 different subjects was used. High-throughput TCR immunosequencing, statistical association of individual TCRs with disease status, and machine learning were combined to predict cytomegalovirus infection status. In a later analysis, previously published TCR beta repertoires from 666 donors were re-analyzed and high-resolution HLA genotyping was added so that TCR occurrence patterns could be studied. In the later analysis, no new phenotypic data were used to find candidate immune exposures; instead, reliance was placed on TCR beta sequences and their occurrence across donors. To decide whether each TCR beta V gene segment behaved as functional or pseudogenic, an earlier analysis of some 580 of the donors relied on high-throughput TCR beta sequencing. Donor age, sex, ethnicity and CMV serostatus were compiled together with the repertoire data. Genome-wide SNP genotypes for about 65% of the roughly 670 donors were used in a later genetic analysis, which treated that subset as a discovery cohort. Every discovery cohort repertoire had been produced on one sequencing platform. HLA typing included class I and class II loci at four-digit resolution. Typing coverage differed by locus: A, B, C, DRB1 and DQB1 were typed in roughly 620-630 donors, DQA1 in 522, DPA1 in around 610, and DPB1 in 400 to 480. Because of strong linkage in the cohort, roughly five DR-DQ haplotypes were treated as single units for association and clustering. Among 300 to 500 genotyped donors of the cohort, an average of roughly 230,000 unique TCR beta nucleotide sequences was sequenced per donor, of which about 19% were non-productive.

For this clone: Its antigen has not been determined. Base qualities are not recorded, but no much larger clone differs from it by a single base.

The library was obtained by the immunoSEQ multiplex PCR assay. The multiplex PCR relied on a mix of 60 forward primers for TCR Vbeta segments and 13 reverse primers for TCR Jbeta segments. The CDR3 region of rearranged TCR beta genes was amplified from genomic DNA by a multiplex PCR assay. On the Illumina HiSeq System, the amplified TCR beta libraries were sequenced as 87-base-pair reads. The study's processing was this. Across the 700 or so repertoires, a later analysis counted 60 million to 90 million unique TCR beta chains, 8.5 million to 12 million of which were shared by at least two donors. Raw reads were error-corrected and collapsed into unique sequences with a nearest-neighbor algorithm that merged closely related sequences to remove PCR and sequencing errors. V, D and J gene segments were assigned by aligning CDR3 sequences to IMGT reference sequences. Each retained sequence needed at least a six-nucleotide match to both a V gene segment and a J gene segment. Rearrangements were classified as productive when the CDR3 lacked stop codons and remained in frame with V and J, and all other rearrangements were classified as non-productive. Following IMGT convention, CDR3 was defined as the stretch from the second conserved V-encoded cysteine to the conserved J-encoded phenylalanine. The earlier analysis of 587 of the donors excluded sequences that lacked an unambiguous match to a single V gene segment. An earlier analysis of a few hundred of the donors called V segments functional above 56.7% productive rearrangements and segregating when the between-donor standard deviation exceeded 5%. A statistical classification framework was built for diagnosing cytomegalovirus status from the catalog of TCR beta chain sequences. In a later analysis, TCR nucleotide sequences were compared against IMGT/GENE-DB human TR gene sequences so that V and J genes could be assigned. The TCRdist pipeline was used in a later analysis to assign CDR3 sequences and most-parsimonious VDJ recombination scenarios. In a later analysis, every TCR beta chain was defined by the combination of its CDR3 amino acid sequence and its V-gene family, and reads without a unique V-gene family were dropped. A later analysis removed 500 to 650 highly shared, low-generation-probability nucleotide sequences to deal with suspected cross-contamination and a sequencing artifact. In a later analysis, a clonal expansion index for each public chain was calculated from normalized within-repertoire ranks of inferred template counts. A later analysis computed generation probabilities with a VDJ recombination model fitted to out-of-frame rearrangements, and checked the results against IGoR. In a later analysis, hypergeometric tests were used to score TCR-TCR, TCR-HLA and TCR-CMV co-occurrence, with a repertoire-size bias correction applied to TCR pairs. To estimate false discovery rates, a later analysis permuted the HLA or CMV assignments 20 times. In a later analysis, co-occurring TCRs were grouped using DBSCAN, with TCRdist sequence similarity added in when clustering inside HLA-allele-positive subsets. Co-occurrence clustering excluded repertoires with fewer than 30,000 or more than 120,000 public chains, plus five with anomalous nucleotide sharing. TCRdb limited this immuneACCESS table to in-frame rearrangements with V and J called. A share of clones is missing; checked studies link under half to unresolved V genes, and the rest is unexplained. V and J calls and clone size are copied from that table; D and trimming were computed from the DNA. Within this sample are over 100,000 clones, with 60% to 85% of them counted one time only. The ten largest make up roughly 2.6% of the sample.

Beyond this particular receptor, the publication reports: An earlier analysis of 587 of the donors showed that most TCR beta V segments appeared in productive rearrangements either about 87% or about 30% of the time, which broadly matched IMGT annotations. For the cohort, immune exposure information was limited to CMV serostatus. The presence/absence analyses assumed that sequencing depth was roughly uniform across donors, and that assumption may not be true. While some public TCRs were present in many individuals, most TCR sequences turned up only very rarely across donors. Several of the top co-occurrence clusters appeared to be linked to parvovirus B19, influenza, CMV and Epstein-Barr virus, according to a later analysis. In a later analysis, most CMV-associated TCR beta chains were found to appear HLA-restricted, with HLA associations seemingly driven largely by CMV exposure. In a later analysis, HLA-associated TCR beta chains showed more clonal expansion and lower generation probabilities than non-associated chains that were equally common. In both the original and validation cohorts, the classifier was reported to diagnose cytomegalovirus status with high specificity and sensitivity. Only TCR beta chains were sequenced in this cohort, and the absence of alpha or paired-chain data limited detectable features. In a later analysis, around 17,000 TCR beta sequences were associated with specific HLA alleles at a false discovery rate of 0.05. Linkage disequilibrium might explain the correlated functional status among segregating V segments, but an unknown experimental factor could not be ruled out. In the study, around 150 TCR beta chains were listed as associated with cytomegalovirus. The earlier analysis of 587 of the donors excluded fewer than 20 rarely observed V segments, including chromosome 9 orphons, because counts were too low. The sequencing pipeline was judged likely to have produced a cluster of highly shared sequence variants as a technical artifact. When HLA alleles, especially DR and DQ, strongly co-occurred, attributing TCR associations to individual alleles was difficult. A later analysis found that TCR association rates varied across HLA loci, with DRB1 alleles showing the most associated TCRs and HLA-C alleles the fewest. It was suggested by the authors that the approach could potentially be generalized to other disease states and immunological phenotypes. V-gene and J-gene trimming of TCR beta chains was associated with a missense DCLRE1C variant in a later genetic analysis, and the association was replicated in an independent cohort. Because HLA typing was unavailable for some donors at each locus, only the typed subset was used in association tests. In a later genetic analysis, fewer N-insertions in productive TCRs were reported among donors in an Asian-associated ancestry cluster than the roughly 700-donor mean. In vitro tests confirmed that a few of the cytomegalovirus-associated TCR beta chains recognize cytomegalovirus antigens. A further reported finding was that TCR beta sequences accurately predicted the HLA-A and HLA-B alleles for most subjects in the first cohort.

The cohort consisted of 600 to 750 healthy bone marrow donors. Cohort members were all nominally healthy when sampled, although unrecorded immune exposures were likely present. The donor was CMV seronegative and was included in the group of about 350 seronegative cohort members. A peripheral blood sample was provided by each donor, and peripheral blood mononuclear cells were used for TCR beta sequencing. Genomic DNA extraction from the blood cell samples was performed with the Qiagen DNeasy Blood Extraction Kit. Sequenced: PBMCs. The receptor was derived from a female donor in good health and CMV-seronegative.

This receptor has the CDR3 CASSLAGLGGDTQYF. The DNA sequence is given as TGTGCCAGCAGCTTAGCCGGACTAGGGGGAGATACGCAGTATTTT. Rearrangement joined TRBV7-9 to TRBJ2-3; D gene: possibly TRBD2, on 7 matching bases. CDR1 and CDR2, looked up from the germline V gene (reference sequence), are SEHNR and FQNEAQ. The CDR3 spans 15 residues, from the cysteine through the phenylalanine. The only DNA kept is the CDR3, 45 bases in frame from the first base. Trimming takes 0 bases from V and 5 bases from J, and the germline ends sit 12 bases apart.